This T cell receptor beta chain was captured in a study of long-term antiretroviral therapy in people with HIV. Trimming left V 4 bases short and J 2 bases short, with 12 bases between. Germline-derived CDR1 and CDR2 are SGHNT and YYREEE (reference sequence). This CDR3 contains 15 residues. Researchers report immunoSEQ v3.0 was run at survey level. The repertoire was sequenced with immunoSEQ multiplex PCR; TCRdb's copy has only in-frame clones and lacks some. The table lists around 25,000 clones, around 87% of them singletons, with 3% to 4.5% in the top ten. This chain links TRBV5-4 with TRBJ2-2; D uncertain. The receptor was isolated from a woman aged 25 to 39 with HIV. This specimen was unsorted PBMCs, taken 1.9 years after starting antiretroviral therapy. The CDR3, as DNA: TGTGCCAGCAGCCTGCCAACAGCCAACACCGGGGAGCTGTTTTTT. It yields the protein CASSLPTANTGELFF.